This T cell receptor beta chain was observed in a study of CD8 T cells in Susac syndrome. RNA was extracted with the RNeasy kit, and a quantity of about 0.45 to 1 ug was reverse transcribed using random hexamers. The CDR3 of TCR beta was amplified by immunoSEQ multiplex PCR across 54 Vbeta and 13 Jbeta. Each CDR3 protein is one row after TCRdb ran MiXCR on the immunoSEQ multiplex PCR reads. The sample records around 130,000 distinct CDR3 sequences, 85% to 95% being singletons. Germline CDR1 and CDR2: SGDLS and YYNGEE. The CDR3 has 12 residues. V lost 3 bases to trimming and J lost 5 bases; unmatched junction nucleotides: 0.

The rearrangement links TRBV9 to TRBJ2-3, with 7 bases that match TRBD1. This clonotype originated in a human donor with multiple sclerosis. The specimen sequenced was CD4+ T cells from PBMCs. Written as DNA, the CDR3 is TGTGCCAGCAGCGCAGGGGGAGATACGCAGTATTTT. Protein product: CASSAGGDTQYF.